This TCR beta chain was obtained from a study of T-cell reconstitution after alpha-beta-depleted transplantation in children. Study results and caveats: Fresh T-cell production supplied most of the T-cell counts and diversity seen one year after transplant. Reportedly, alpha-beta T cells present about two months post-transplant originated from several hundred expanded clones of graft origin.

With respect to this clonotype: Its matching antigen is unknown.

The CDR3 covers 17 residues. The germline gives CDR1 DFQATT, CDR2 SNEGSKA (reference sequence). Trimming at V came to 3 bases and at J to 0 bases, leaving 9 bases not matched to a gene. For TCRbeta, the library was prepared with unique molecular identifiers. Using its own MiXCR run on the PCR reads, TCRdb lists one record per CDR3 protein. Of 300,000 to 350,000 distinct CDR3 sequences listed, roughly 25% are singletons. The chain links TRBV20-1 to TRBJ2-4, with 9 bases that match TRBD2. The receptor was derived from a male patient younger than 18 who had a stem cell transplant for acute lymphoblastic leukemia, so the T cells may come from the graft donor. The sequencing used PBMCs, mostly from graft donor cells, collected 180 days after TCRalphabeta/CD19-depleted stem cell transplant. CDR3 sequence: CSASSQREDLAKNIQYF. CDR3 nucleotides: TGCAGTGCTAGCTCGCAGCGGGAGGACCTAGCCAAAAACATTCAGTACTTC.